This T cell receptor (beta chain) was identified during a study of cytomegalovirus exposure and HLA in healthy donors. A word on this clone: Its target is not known.

PCR employed 60 Vbeta and 13 Jbeta primers. Clones were sequenced by immunoSEQ multiplex PCR, and TCRdb holds only the in-frame ones, with some missing. The data show 200,000 to 300,000 clones, about four fifths seen once. Findings and caveats of the study: A reported reduction in N-insertions relative to the approximately 690-donor mean was seen in an Asian-associated ancestry cluster in a later analysis. It emerged from a later analysis that several of the most significant clusters appeared to be linked to common viral pathogens. CMV serostatus was the sole immune exposure data available.

Nominally healthy donors provided the samples, though records likely missed some immune exposures. The TCR was taken from a woman between 40 and 50 years old in good health and CMV-seropositive. The sample taken for sequencing was PBMCs.

The CDR3 loop is CASMGGVNEKLFF. Written as DNA, the CDR3 is TGTGCCAGCATGGGAGGGGTGAATGAAAAACTGTTTTTT. This rearrangement joins TRBV6-1 to TRBJ1-4; D is possibly TRBD1 (5 bases). Germline V gene data show CDR1 as MNHNS and CDR2 as SASEGT. Between the trimmed V and J ends, which lost 7 bases and 5 bases, there was a span of 11 bases. CDR3 size: 13 residues.